Described below is a single TCR beta chain sequence and its context. This record comes from a study of blood T cell repertoires in COVID-19. The overall study: Researchers got acute and convalescent COVID-19 samples from the United States, Italy and Spain. Nucleic acid was either cDNA or gDNA, and it came from T cells, B-cell-depleted T cells, or PBMCs.

Original processing methods: Reference gene primer amplification gave estimated nucleated cell counts. Using immunoSEQ multiplex PCR, the repertoire was profiled, and TCRdb retains in-frame clones only, with some absent. For V, J and clone size, that table is used; D and trimming come from the DNA. Of about 260,000 clones listed, about 90% were seen once; the top ten hold approximately 2.2%. Germline V lookup: CDR1 SGHRS, CDR2 YFSETQ. There are 14 residues in the CDR3. V was shortened by 0 bases and J by 4 bases, with 10 bases between the two germline ends. The sequenced material came from peripheral blood. This sequence was found in a woman aged 50 to 65 with acute or convalescent COVID-19. V gene TRBV5-1 combines with J gene TRBJ1-2; D might be TRBD1 (6 bases). The CDR3, as DNA: TGCGCCAGCAGCTTGGGAGGGGGTCCCTATGGCTACACCTTC. As protein: CASSLGGGPYGYTF.